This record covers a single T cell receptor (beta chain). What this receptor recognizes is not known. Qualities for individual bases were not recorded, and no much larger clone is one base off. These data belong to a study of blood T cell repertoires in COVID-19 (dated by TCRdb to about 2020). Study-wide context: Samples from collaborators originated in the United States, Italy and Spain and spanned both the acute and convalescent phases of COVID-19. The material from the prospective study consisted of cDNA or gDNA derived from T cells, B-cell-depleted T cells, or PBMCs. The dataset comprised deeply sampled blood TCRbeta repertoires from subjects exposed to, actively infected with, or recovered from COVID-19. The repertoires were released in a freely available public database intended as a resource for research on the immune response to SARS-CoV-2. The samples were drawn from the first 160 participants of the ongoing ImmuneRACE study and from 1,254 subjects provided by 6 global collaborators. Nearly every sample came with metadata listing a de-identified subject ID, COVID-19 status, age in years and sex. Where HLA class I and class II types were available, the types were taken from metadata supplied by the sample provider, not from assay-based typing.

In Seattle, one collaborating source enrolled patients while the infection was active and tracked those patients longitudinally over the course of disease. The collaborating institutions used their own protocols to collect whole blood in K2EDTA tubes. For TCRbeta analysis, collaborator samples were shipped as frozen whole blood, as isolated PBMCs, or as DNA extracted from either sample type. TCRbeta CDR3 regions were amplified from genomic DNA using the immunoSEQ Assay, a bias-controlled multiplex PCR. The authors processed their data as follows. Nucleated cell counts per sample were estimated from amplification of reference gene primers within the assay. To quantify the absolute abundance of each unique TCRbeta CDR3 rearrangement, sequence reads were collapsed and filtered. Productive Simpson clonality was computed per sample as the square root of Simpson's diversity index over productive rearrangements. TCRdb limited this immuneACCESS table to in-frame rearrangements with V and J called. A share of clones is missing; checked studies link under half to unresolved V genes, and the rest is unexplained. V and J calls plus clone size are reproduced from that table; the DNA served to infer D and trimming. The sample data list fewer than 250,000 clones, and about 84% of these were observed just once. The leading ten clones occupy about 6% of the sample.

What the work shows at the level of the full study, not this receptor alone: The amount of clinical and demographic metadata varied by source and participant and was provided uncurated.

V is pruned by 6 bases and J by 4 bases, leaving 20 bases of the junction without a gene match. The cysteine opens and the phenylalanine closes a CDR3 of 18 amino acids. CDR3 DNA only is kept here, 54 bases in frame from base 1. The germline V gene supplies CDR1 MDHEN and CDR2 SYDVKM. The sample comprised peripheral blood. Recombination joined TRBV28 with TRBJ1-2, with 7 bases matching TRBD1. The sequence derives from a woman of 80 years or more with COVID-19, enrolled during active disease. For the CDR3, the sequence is CASSLTGTVPSKIYGYTF. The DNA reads TGTGCCAGCAGCTTGACAGGGACCGTCCCGTCTAAAATCTATGGCTACACCTTC.